This T cell receptor beta chain originates from a study of T cells in Graves' hyperthyroidism and ophthalmopathy (dated by TCRdb to between 2017 and 2020). Background for the entire study: Peripheral blood was sampled at the time of initial diagnosis, prior to any treatment. A discovery cohort of around 98 patients, roughly 45 with Graves' ophthalmopathy and 57 with stable Graves' hyperthyroidism, was used to find distinguishing TCR V-J signatures. Prospective prediction of ophthalmopathy was tested in an independent validation cohort of 18 to 20 hyperthyroidism patients and approximately 17 patients who later progressed to ophthalmopathy. After blood sampling, hyperthyroidism patients were treated with methimazole at a starting dose of 30 mg daily, and ophthalmopathy patients were treated with high-dose intravenous methylprednisolone. For training and testing, the 100 or so patients in the discovery cohort were randomly divided in a 7:3 ratio. In addition, the study compared T-cell repertoires in thyroid tissue and in blood from six Graves' hyperthyroidism patients. The paper describes TCR Vbeta CDR3 sequencing of 120 to 150 peripheral blood samples, made up of roughly 40 ophthalmopathy patients, 70 to 75 hyperthyroidism patients and around 17 progressor patients.

Stable Graves' hyperthyroidism was defined as the absence of progression to ophthalmopathy over 18 months of follow-up. Hyperthyroidism patients were newly diagnosed, had a disease duration of under 2 months, and were aged 18 to 65 years. Patients with uncontrolled infections, other autoimmune diseases, pregnancy or lactation were excluded. Clinical symptoms, serum thyroxine and TRAb, thyroid ultrasound, and orbital computed tomography formed the basis for the diagnoses. Ficoll-Paque density gradient centrifugation was used to isolate PBMCs from 9.5 to 10 ml of fresh peripheral blood. Trizol reagent was used to extract total RNA, and RNA quality was then checked on an Agilent 2100 Bioanalyzer. The TCR beta CDR3 regions were amplified from the RNA transcripts. The TCR CDR3 was subjected to a first round of RT-PCR using the HTBI primer set and the Qiagen OneStep RT-PCR kit. The libraries were constructed in a second round of multiplex PCR and then size-selected and purified. The libraries were sequenced on an Illumina HiSeq2000 using paired-end 100 bp reads. As for how the authors treated the data: SOAPnuke was used to process the raw data, removing reads that contained adapters or uncalled bases, had a mean Phred below 15, or lacked an exact match to the constant primer or identifier. High-quality paired reads were merged using COPE v1.2.5, and each unique nucleotide sequence was defined as a clonotype. Clonotypes were aligned to IMGT TRBV, TRBD and TRBJ reference segments using MiTCR v1.1. The analysis was restricted to V-J combinations with a frequency above 0.0001, which together covered 99% to 99.2% of the repertoires. A TCS score was defined as the ratio of F50 (clonal expansion) to E x V (chaos), with BLOSUM62-based TCRdist applied between CDR3 peptides within each V-J. Welch's t-statistics and random forest reduced around 520 V-J features to fewer than 15, which were used in a naive Bayes classifier (R e1071). TCRdb took the public reads, trimmed them with fastp at Q25, ran MiXCR for clone calling and kept in-frame beta chains. Rows merge per CDR3 protein into single entries with the most common DNA and genes. TCRdb, not the original authors, processed these V and J calls. The sample includes about 740,000 distinct CDR3 sequences, with roughly 15% observed a single time. The ten largest clones take up 10% of the sample.

With regard to this clonotype: The antigen it binds to is not known. The sample holds no much larger clone one base away, and base qualities are not on file.

CDR1 MNHEY and CDR2 SVGAGI are derived from the germline V gene. V was cut back by 0 bases and J by 7 bases, leaving a gap of 10 bases between them. The CDR3 numbers 15 residues from cysteine through phenylalanine. CDR3 DNA is the only sequence kept; it has 45 bases, read in frame from the first base. The full study reports these points: Most expanded thyroid clonotypes (frequency above 0.001) were also detected in blood, a finding suggesting that blood repertoires may reflect thyroid immune responses. In validation, the model predicted progression to ophthalmopathy a median of around six months before onset, with roughly 68% sensitivity and roughly 73% specificity. Sample size was not statistically predetermined, and blinding of investigators to group allocation was not performed. A 13 V-J signature model separated ophthalmopathy from stable hyperthyroidism, with approximately 86% sensitivity and 81.08% specificity in cross-validation and 80%/75% in testing.

Source material: blood. This receptor chain uses TRBV6-5 and TRBJ1-6, with no confidently assigned D gene. The TCR was taken from a woman aged 18 to 35 with Graves' hyperthyroidism. Here the CDR3 is given as CASSYSGSDNSPLHF. The DNA sequence follows: TGTGCCAGCAGTTACTCAGGGAGTGACAATTCACCCCTCCACTTT.